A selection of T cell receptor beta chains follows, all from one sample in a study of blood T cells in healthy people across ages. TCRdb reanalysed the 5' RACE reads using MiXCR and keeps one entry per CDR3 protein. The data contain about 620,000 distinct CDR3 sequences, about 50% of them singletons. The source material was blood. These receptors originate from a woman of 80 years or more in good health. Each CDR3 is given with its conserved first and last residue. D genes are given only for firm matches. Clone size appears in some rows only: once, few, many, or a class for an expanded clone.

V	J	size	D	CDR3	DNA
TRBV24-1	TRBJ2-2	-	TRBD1	CATSDRRTGGRIGELFF	TGTGCCACCAGTGACCGACGGACAGGGGGCCGGATCGGGGAGCTGTTTTTT
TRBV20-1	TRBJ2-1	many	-	CSARAASGSYNEQFF	TGCAGTGCTAGAGCCGCGTCTGGCTCCTACAATGAGCAGTTCTTC
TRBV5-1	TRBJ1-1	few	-	CASSFDRLNTEAFF	TGCGCCAGCAGCTTCGACAGATTGAACACTGAAGCTTTCTTT
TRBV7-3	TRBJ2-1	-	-	CASSFDGGPYNEQFF	TGTGCCAGCAGCTTCGATGGGGGTCCTTACAATGAGCAGTTCTTC
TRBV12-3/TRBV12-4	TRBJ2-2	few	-	CASSLSRGGRPGELFF	TGTGCCAGCAGTTTGTCCCGTGGTGGTCGTCCCGGGGAGCTGTTTTTT
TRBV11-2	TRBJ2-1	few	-	CASSFRTEGYNEQFF	TGTGCCAGCAGTTTTCGGACAGAAGGGTACAATGAGCAGTTCTTC
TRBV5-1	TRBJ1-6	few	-	CASRVGSLDNSPLHF	TGCGCCAGCCGCGTTGGGTCGCTGGATAATTCACCCCTCCACTTT
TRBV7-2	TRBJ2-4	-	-	CAGSLMSEQYF	TGTGCCGGCAGCCTAATGAGTGAGCAGTACTTC
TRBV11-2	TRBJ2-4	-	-	CASSPRTAKNIQYF	TGTGCCAGCAGCCCCCGGACAGCCAAAAACATTCAGTACTTC
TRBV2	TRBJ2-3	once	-	CAGSEEFGGTQYF	TGTGCCGGCAGTGAAGAGTTCGGGGGTACGCAGTATTTT
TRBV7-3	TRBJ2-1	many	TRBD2	CASSFRWTSGDNEQFF	TGTGCCAGCAGCTTCCGATGGACTAGCGGGGACAATGAGCAGTTCTTC
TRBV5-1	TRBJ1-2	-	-	CASSLGVAMTNYGYTF	TGCGCCAGCAGCTTGGGCGTTGCCATGACCAACTATGGCTACACCTTC
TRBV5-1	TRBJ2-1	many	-	CASSLAGAAIAYNEQFF	TGCGCCAGCAGCTTGGCGGGGGCGGCAATAGCCTACAATGAGCAGTTCTTC
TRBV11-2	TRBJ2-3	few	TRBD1	CASSSDADRPDTQYF	TGTGCCAGCAGCTCTGACGCGGACAGGCCAGATACGCAGTATTTT
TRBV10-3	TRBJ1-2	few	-	CAINGEANYGYTF	TGTGCCATCAACGGGGAGGCTAACTATGGCTACACCTTC
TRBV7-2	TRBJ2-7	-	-	CASSLAGGREQYF	TGTGCCAGCAGCTTAGCTGGAGGGAGAGAGCAGTACTTC
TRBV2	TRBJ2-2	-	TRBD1	CASSWDSANTGELFF	TGTGCCAGCAGCTGGGACAGCGCGAACACCGGGGAGCTGTTTTTT
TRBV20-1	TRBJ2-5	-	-	CSARWPALTQYF	TGCAGTGCTAGGTGGCCAGCGTTGACCCAGTACTTC
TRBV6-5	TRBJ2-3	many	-	CASRLLGETDTQYF	TGTGCCAGCAGACTCTTAGGGGAGACAGATACGCAGTATTTT
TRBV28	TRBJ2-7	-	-	CASIGALAGYEQYF	TGTGCCAGCATTGGAGCCCTCGCCGGCTACGAGCAGTACTTC
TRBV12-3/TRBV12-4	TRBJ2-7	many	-	CASTPLDRTYVQYF	TGTGCCAGCACCCCTTTGGACAGAACATACGTGCAGTACTTC
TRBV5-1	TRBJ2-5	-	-	CASSSYPRGETQYF	TGCGCCAGCAGCTCATATCCCCGGGGAGAGACCCAGTACTTC
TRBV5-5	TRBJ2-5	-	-	CASSLGQEGTQYF	TGTGCCAGCAGCTTGGGGCAGGAGGGGACCCAGTACTTC
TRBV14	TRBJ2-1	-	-	CASSGGNGYNEQFF	TGTGCTAGCAGCGGAGGGAACGGGTACAATGAGCAGTTCTTC
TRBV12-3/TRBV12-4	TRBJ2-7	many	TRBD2	CASSLAENYEQYF	TGTGCCAGCAGTCTAGCGGAAAACTACGAGCAGTACTTC
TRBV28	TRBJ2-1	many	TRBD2	CASSPSGLAGTYNEQFF	TGTGCCAGCAGTCCCTCGGGACTAGCGGGGACCTACAATGAGCAGTTCTTC
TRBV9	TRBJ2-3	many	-	CASSPSQGGPDTQYF	TGTGCCAGCAGCCCCAGTCAGGGGGGCCCAGATACGCAGTATTTT
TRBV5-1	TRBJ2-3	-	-	CASSLEADGSDTQYF	TGCGCCAGCAGCTTGGAGGCAGATGGATCAGATACGCAGTATTTT
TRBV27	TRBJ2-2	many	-	CASSLLGAGELFF	TGTGCCAGCAGTTTACTGGGCGCCGGGGAGCTGTTTTTT
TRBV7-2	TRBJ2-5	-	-	CASSLIGGGDSKAGYF	TGTGCCAGCAGCTTAATTGGGGGTGGGGACTCAAAAGCAGGGTACTTC
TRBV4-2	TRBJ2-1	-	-	CASSQVHHSYNEQFF	TGTGCCAGCAGCCAAGTCCATCACTCCTACAATGAGCAGTTCTTC
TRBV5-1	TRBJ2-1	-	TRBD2	CASSLVPEAGTIRDPLFF	TGCGCCAGCAGCTTGGTCCCGGAAGCGGGGACTATTCGAGACCCCCTGTTCTTC
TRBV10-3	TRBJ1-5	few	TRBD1	CAIGQGGNQPQHF	TGTGCCATCGGACAGGGTGGCAATCAGCCCCAGCATTTT
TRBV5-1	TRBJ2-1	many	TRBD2	CASSLAGSVNEQFF	TGCGCCAGCAGCTTAGCGGGGTCGGTCAATGAGCAGTTCTTC
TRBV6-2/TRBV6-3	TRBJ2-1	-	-	CASTKVGGPDEQFF	TGTGCCAGCACCAAAGTGGGGGGGCCTGATGAGCAGTTCTTC
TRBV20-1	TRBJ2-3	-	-	CSARWANTQYF	TGCAGTGCTAGATGGGCGAATACGCAGTATTTT
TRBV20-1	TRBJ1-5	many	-	CSASPGNQPQHF	TGCAGTGCTAGTCCGGGTAATCAGCCCCAGCATTTT
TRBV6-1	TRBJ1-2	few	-	CASSESHANYGYTF	TGTGCCAGCAGTGAGTCGCACGCTAACTATGGCTACACCTTC
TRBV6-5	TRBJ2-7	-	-	CASSYGQGDEQYF	TGTGCCAGCAGTTACGGCCAGGGAGACGAGCAGTACTTC
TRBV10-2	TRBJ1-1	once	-	CTEQQNTEAFF	TGCACTGAGCAGCAGAACACTGAAGCTTTCTTT